This T cell receptor (beta chain) was documented in a study of shared clonotypes between healthy human individuals. Study as a whole: Ranging from 18 to 49 in age, donors were a couple of women and three men.

The V gene lost 7 bases and the J gene lost 5 bases, with 18 bases spanning the gap. Germline lookup yields CDR1 MRHNA and CDR2 SNTAGT. The CDR3 contains 15 residues. As concerns this clone: As yet, its antigen is unknown.

Findings and limits, study-wide: It was only blood that was sampled, and tissue repertoires likely differ.

Input per replicate PCR of unsorted PBMC was about 330 ng DNA, corresponding to around 28,000 T cell genomes. Spread over ten immunoSEQ deep assay plates, unsorted PBMC DNA underwent sequencing. TCRdb's copy holds only in-frame clones and misses some; the assay was immunoSEQ multiplex PCR. The sample includes more than 450,000 clones, around 79% of them seen just once. The sequenced material came from PBMCs. V is TRBV6-4 and J is TRBJ1-3, with a possible D match to TRBD1 (6 bases). The origin of this receptor is a woman between 40 and 55 years old in good health. Some clones in this sample may be carry-over from other donors' samples. The CDR3: CASIYSGTSRNTIYF. CDR3 bases: TGTGCCAGCATTTACTCCGGGACATCGAGAAACACCATATATTTT.